This T cell receptor beta chain was found in a study of control samples from healthy donors and cancer patients. The assay was immunoSEQ multiplex PCR, and TCRdb's table has in-frame clones only and misses some. This sample has 150,000 to 200,000 clones, with 90% to 95% found just once. The V gene lost 0 bases and the J gene lost 3 bases, with 3 bases spanning the gap. The germline CDR1 and CDR2 sequences are SGHRS and YFSETQ. The CDR3 loop spans 12 amino acids. Sequenced: blood. The chain carries TRBV5-1 and TRBJ2-5; D call uncertain. This TCR was recovered from a young woman in good health. The CDR3, as DNA: TGCGCCAGCAGCTTGGCCAAAGAGACCCAGTACTTC. It encodes CASSLAKETQYF.